This TCR beta chain was retrieved from a study of blood T cell repertoires in COVID-19. This CDR3 spans 13 amino acids. The V gene's germline CDR1 is MDHEN and CDR2 SYDVKM. Trimming took off 4 bases at V and 7 bases at J, with 13 bases between the two ends. Assay used: immunoSEQ multiplex PCR; TCRdb lists only in-frame clones, some missing. The sample lists 90,000 to 120,000 clones, 89% occurring once. The chain has TRBV28 and TRBJ1-2; D not certain. The sequencing sample was made of peripheral blood. The sequence was obtained from a man aged 40-49 years with active or convalescent COVID-19. CDR3 bases: TGTGCCAGCAGTTCCAACTACGACCCTGGCTACACCTTC. Translating it yields CASSSNYDPGYTF.